These 20 T cell receptor beta chains were sequenced from one sample in a study of T cells after yellow fever vaccination. TCRdb redid the calling of the 5' RACE reads with MiXCR, one entry per CDR3 protein. Of 350,000 or so distinct CDR3 sequences listed, 8% to 9.5% are singletons. This sample comprised PBMCs, obtained roughly 45 days after the first yellow fever vaccination. Receptors originate from a man between 18 and 35 years old who received the YFV17D yellow fever vaccine.

The chain employs TRBV27 and TRBJ2-7; 10 bases line up with TRBD1. CDR1 and CDR2 from the germline V gene are MNHEY and SMNVEV (reference sequence). V trimming: 4 bases; J trimming: 10 bases; junction bases outside the gene matches: 19. The CDR3 length is 17 residues. CDR3 in amino acids: CASSSPGQGYPLAIQYF. The DNA for the CDR3 is TGTGCCAGCAGTTCCCCGGGACAGGGGTATCCTCTGGCGATACAGTACTTC.

A word on this clonotype: Lacking the conserved final phenylalanine or tryptophan, this CDR3 likely reflects a read error. The chain couples TRBV27 to TRBJ2-7, with unresolved D. Trimming left V 3 bases short and J 3 bases short, with 9 bases between. The CDR3 sequence is 13 residues long. The germline V gene encodes CDR1 MNHEY and CDR2 SMNVEV (reference sequence). CDR3 bases: TGTGCCAGCAGTTTGATTCTGAACTACGAGCAGTACTCC. Amino acids: CASSLILNYEQYS.

V usage is TRBV29-1 and J usage is TRBJ2-3; TRBD1 might be the D (7 bases). In germline, CDR1 is SQVTM, CDR2 ANQGSEA. The CDR3 length is 14 residues. V dropped 7 bases and J dropped 3 bases, with 17 bases sitting between them. The CDR3 is CSGRRGVGTDTQYF. The DNA of the CDR3 is TGCAGCGGTCGCAGGGGGGTTGGGACAGATACGCAGTATTTT.

The table lists this clonotype with a few counts. The chain uses TRBV13 and TRBJ2-7; 9 positions match TRBD1. The CDR3 covers 15 residues. The V gene's germline CDR1 is PRHDT and CDR2 FYEKMQ (reference sequence). V trimming: 5 bases; J trimming: 4 bases; junction bases outside the gene matches: 9. The CDR3 nucleotides read TGTGCCAGCAGCCCTGGGGACAGGGACGGGTACGAGCAGTACTTC. The encoded protein is CASSPGDRDGYEQYF.

With respect to this clonotype: This may stem from a read error, because a much larger clone lies one nucleotide away. The chain joins TRBV7-2 to TRBJ1-2; 10 nucleotides align to TRBD1. Germline CDR1 is SGHTA and CDR2 is FQGNSA. The CDR3 totals 14 residues. V lost 3 bases, J lost 4 bases, and 2 bases stayed unmatched. CDR3 sequence reads: CASSLTGGGYGYTF. As DNA, the CDR3 is TGTGCCAGCAGCTTGACAGGGGGCGGCTATGGCTACACCTTC. Filled out from reference TRBV7-2 and TRBJ1-2, the complete variable domain reads GAGVSQSPSNKVTEKGKDVELRCDPISGHTALYWYRQSLGQGLEFLIYFQGNSAPDKSGLPSDRFSAERTGGSVSTLTIQRTQQEDSAVYLCASSLTGGGYGYTFGSGTRLTVV.

This rearrangement joins TRBV20-1 to TRBJ1-2; maybe TRBD1 (6 bases). Trimming left V 0 bases short and J 5 bases short, with 16 bases between. The germline gives CDR1 DFQATT, CDR2 SNEGSKA (reference sequence). This CDR3 has 15 residues. The CDR3, as DNA: TGCAGTGCTAGAGATCGGACAGATGTCCCTTATGGCTACACCTTC. It specifies CSARDRTDVPYGYTF.

Concerning this clonotype: A much larger clone differs from this one at a single base, so this may be a read error. In this CDR3 the conserved last residue, phenylalanine or tryptophan, is missing, so a read error is likely. V usage is TRBV7-3 and J usage is TRBJ1-2; 8 bases are shared with TRBD1. Trimming removed 5 bases from V and 6 bases from J; junction bases left unmatched: 5. Germline V lookup: CDR1 SGHTA, CDR2 FQGTGA. The CDR3 contains 13 residues. The CDR3 sequence: CASSPTGVDGYTY. DNA for the CDR3: TGTGCCAGCAGCCCGACAGGGGTGGATGGCTACACCTAC.

The V gene is TRBV6-1, the J gene TRBJ1-6; 9 positions match TRBD1. V lost 7 bases, J lost 10 bases, and 11 bases stayed unmatched. CDR1 and CDR2 from the germline V gene are MNHNS and SASEGT. The CDR3 has 15 residues. The chain's CDR3 is CASTGQGNRESPLHF. The CDR3 DNA reads TGTGCCAGCACCGGACAGGGGAACAGAGAATCACCCCTCCACTTT.

The chain combines TRBV5-5 with TRBJ2-7; the D call may be TRBD1 or TRBD2 (5 bases each). This CDR3 region has 14 residues. V was shortened by 6 bases and J by 3 bases, with 16 bases between the two germline ends. Germline-derived CDR1 and CDR2 are SGHKS and YYEKEE (reference sequence). The CDR3 bases are TGTGCCAGCAACCCGGGACCCTGGGTCTACGAGCAGTACTTC. Amino acids: CASNPGPWVYEQYF.

This clonotype was seen a handful of times. The chain uses TRBV5-5 and TRBJ2-7, with TRBD2 matching over 8 bases. V shed 5 bases and J 4 bases; nucleotides not matched to a gene: 8. The CDR3 loop spans 14 amino acids. CDR1 SGHKS and CDR2 YYEKEE come from the germline V gene (reference sequence). CDR3 region: CASSLPGLVYEQYV. DNA for the CDR3: TGTGCCAGCAGTCTTCCGGGACTAGTGTACGAGCAGTACGTC.

J is TRBJ1-4 and V is TRBV20-1; D might be TRBD1 (5 bases). The V and J ends lost 5 bases and 6 bases respectively, with 13 bases between them. This CDR3 spans 13 amino acids. Looked up from germline, CDR1 is DFQATT and CDR2 is SNEGSKA (reference sequence). CDR3 in amino acids: CSALQETYEKLFF. CDR3 bases: TGCAGTGCTCTACAGGAGACTTATGAAAAACTGTTTTTT.

V usage is TRBV9 and J usage is TRBJ2-2; tentative D call: TRBD1 (5 bases). Trimming removed 2 bases from V and 4 bases from J, with 12 bases in between. Germline V gene lookup returns CDR1 SGDLS and CDR2 YYNGEE. This CDR3 has 15 residues. In nucleotides, the CDR3 is TGTGCCAGCAGCGTTAAGGGGTCGAGCACCGGGGAGCTGTTTTTT. Protein product: CASSVKGSSTGELFF. Filled out from reference TRBV9 and TRBJ2-2, the complete variable domain reads DSGVTQTPKHLITATGQRVTLRCSPRSGDLSVYWYQQSLDQGLQFLIQYYNGEERAKGNILERFSAQQFPDLHSELNLSSLELGDSALYFCASSVKGSSTGELFFGEGSRLTVL.

This clonotype was observed at least ten times. The chain joins TRBV10-3 to TRBJ2-3, with D perhaps being TRBD1 or TRBD2 (5 bases each). The length of the CDR3 is 15 residues. Germline CDR1 and CDR2: ENHRY and SYGVKD. V shed 3 bases and J shed 3 bases, with 13 bases lying between them. The CDR3: CAISDAGTKTDTQYF. The DNA of the CDR3 is TGTGCCATCAGTGATGCAGGGACCAAAACAGATACGCAGTATTTT.

This clonotype was seen many times. V is TRBV7-8 and J is TRBJ2-5; possibly TRBD2 for D (6 bases). The germline gives CDR1 SGHVS, CDR2 FQNEAQ. V was clipped by 5 bases and J by 1 base, with 11 bases between them. This CDR3 has 14 residues. The CDR3 protein is CASSATSFQETQYF. The DNA of the CDR3 is TGTGCCAGCAGCGCTACTAGCTTCCAAGAGACCCAGTACTTC.

This clonotype has a handful of counts. This chain joins TRBV6-2 or TRBV6-3 and TRBJ2-2; possible D gene TRBD1, 6 bases. V dropped 5 bases and J dropped 6 bases, with 10 bases sitting between them. Germline V CDR1 and CDR2: MNHEY, SVGEGT. This CDR3 has 13 residues. CDR3 DNA sequence: TGTGCCAGCAGTCACAGGGTCTCCGGGGAGCTGTTTTTT. Its translation: CASSHRVSGELFF.

This sequence joins TRBV11-2 and TRBJ2-2; 7 nucleotides match TRBD1. The CDR3 has 13 amino acids. V lost 5 bases to trimming and J lost 6 bases; unmatched junction nucleotides: 3. Germline V gene sequence: CDR1 SGHAT, CDR2 FQNNGV. CDR3 coding DNA: TGTGCCAGCAGCACCCAGGGGGCCGGGGAGCTGTTTTTT. Translation gives CASSTQGAGELFF.

The rearrangement links TRBV7-2 to TRBJ2-5; D remains ambiguous. Trimming stripped 3 bases from V and 1 base from J, with 3 bases between. This CDR3 comprises 12 residues. Germline CDR1 is SGHTA and CDR2 is FQGNSA. The CDR3 DNA sequence: TGTGCCAGCAGCTTTCTCCAAGAGACCCAGTACTTC. This gives the protein CASSFLQETQYF.

The J gene is TRBJ2-2, the V gene TRBV11-2, with 10 positions matching TRBD2. The V segment lost 1 base and the J segment 1 base; nucleotides outside the gene matches: 6. CDR3 size: 18 residues. CDR1 is SGHAT, CDR2 FQNNGV, per germline. The CDR3: CASSLGPASGGNTGELFF. CDR3 DNA sequence: TGTGCCAGCAGCTTAGGCCCGGCTAGCGGGGGGAACACCGGGGAGCTGTTTTTT. Full variable domain (missing parts from reference TRBV11-2 and TRBJ2-2): EAGVAQSPRYKIIEKRQSVAFWCNPISGHATLYWYQQILGQGPKLLIQFQNNGVVDDSQLPKDRFSAERLKGVDSTLKIQPAKLEDSAVYLCASSLGPASGGNTGELFFGEGSRLTVL.

The V and J genes are TRBV5-1 and TRBJ2-2, with D unresolved. This CDR3 spans 14 amino acids. Germline CDR1 and CDR2: SGHRS and YFSETQ. The V and J ends lost 3 bases and 4 bases respectively, with 10 bases between them. This chain's CDR3 is CASSWLVVTGELFF. The CDR3 nucleotides read TGCGCCAGCAGCTGGCTAGTGGTCACCGGGGAGCTGTTTTTT. Complete variable domain (other parts from reference TRBV5-1 and TRBJ2-2): KAGVTQTPRYLIKTRGQQVTLSCSPISGHRSVSWYQQTPGQGLQFLFEYFSETQRNKGNFPGRFSGRQFSNSRSEMNVSTLELGDSALYLCASSWLVVTGELFFGEGSRLTVL.

This clonotype has only a few counts. The V call is TRBV7-9, the J call TRBJ1-1; D is ambiguous. Trimming left V 5 bases short and J 8 bases short, with 15 bases between. The CDR3 has 13 amino acids. The germline V gene encodes CDR1 SEHNR and CDR2 FQNEAQ (reference sequence). CDR3 amino acids: CASSPRAGLEAFF. The DNA for the CDR3 is TGTGCCAGCAGCCCGCGGGCTGGGCTGGAAGCTTTCTTT.